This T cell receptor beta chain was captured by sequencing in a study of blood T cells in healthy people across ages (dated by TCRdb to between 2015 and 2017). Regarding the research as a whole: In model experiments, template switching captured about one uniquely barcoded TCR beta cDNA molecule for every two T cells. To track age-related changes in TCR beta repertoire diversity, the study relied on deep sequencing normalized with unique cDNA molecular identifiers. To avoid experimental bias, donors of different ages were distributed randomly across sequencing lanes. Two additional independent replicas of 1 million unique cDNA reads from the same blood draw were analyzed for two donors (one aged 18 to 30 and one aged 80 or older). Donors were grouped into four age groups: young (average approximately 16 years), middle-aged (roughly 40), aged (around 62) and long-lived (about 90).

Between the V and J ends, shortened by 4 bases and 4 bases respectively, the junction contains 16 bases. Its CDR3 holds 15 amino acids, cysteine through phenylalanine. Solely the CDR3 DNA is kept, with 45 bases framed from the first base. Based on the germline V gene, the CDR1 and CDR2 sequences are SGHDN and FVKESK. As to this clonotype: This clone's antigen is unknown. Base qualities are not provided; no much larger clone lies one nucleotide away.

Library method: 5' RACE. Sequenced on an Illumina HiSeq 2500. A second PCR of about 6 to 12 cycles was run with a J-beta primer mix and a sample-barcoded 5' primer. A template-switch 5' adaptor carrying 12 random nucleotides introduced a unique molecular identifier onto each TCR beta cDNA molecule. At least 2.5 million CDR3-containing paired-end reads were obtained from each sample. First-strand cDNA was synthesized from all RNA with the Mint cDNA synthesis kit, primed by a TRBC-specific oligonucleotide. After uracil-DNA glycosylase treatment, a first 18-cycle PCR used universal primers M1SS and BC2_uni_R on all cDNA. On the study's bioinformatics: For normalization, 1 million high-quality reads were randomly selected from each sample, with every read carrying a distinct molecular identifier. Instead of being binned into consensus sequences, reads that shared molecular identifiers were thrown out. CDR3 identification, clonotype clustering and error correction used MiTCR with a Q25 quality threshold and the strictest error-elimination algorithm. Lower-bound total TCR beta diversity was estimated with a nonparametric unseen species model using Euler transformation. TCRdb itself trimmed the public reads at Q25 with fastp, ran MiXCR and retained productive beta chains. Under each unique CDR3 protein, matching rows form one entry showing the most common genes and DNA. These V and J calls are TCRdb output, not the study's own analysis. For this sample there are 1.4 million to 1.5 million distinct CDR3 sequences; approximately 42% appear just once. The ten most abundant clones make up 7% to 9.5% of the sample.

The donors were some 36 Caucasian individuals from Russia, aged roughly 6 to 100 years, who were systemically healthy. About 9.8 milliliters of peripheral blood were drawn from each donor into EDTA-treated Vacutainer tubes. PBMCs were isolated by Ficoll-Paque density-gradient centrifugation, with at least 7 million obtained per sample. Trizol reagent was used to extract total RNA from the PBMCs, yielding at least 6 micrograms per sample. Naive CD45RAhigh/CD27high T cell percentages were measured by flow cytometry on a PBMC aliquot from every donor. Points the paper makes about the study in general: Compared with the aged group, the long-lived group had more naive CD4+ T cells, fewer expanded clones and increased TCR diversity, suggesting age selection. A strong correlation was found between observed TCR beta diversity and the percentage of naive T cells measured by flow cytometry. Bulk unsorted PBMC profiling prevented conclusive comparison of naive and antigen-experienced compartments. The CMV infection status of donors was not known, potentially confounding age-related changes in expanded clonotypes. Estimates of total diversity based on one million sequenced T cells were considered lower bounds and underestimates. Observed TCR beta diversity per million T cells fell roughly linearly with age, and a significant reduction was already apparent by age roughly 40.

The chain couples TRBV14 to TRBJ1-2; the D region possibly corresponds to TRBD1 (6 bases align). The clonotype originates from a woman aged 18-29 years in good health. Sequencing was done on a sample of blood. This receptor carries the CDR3 CASSPKGVASYGYTF. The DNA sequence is TGTGCCAGCAGCCCGAAGGGGGTGGCTAGCTATGGCTACACCTTC.